This entry lists 29 T cell receptor beta chains sequenced from one sample in a study of beta chain features in type 1 diabetes. Every isolated RNA sample was fully reverse transcribed, so sequencing captured expressed TCRB transcripts. The assay was immunoSEQ multiplex PCR, and TCRdb's table has in-frame clones only and misses some. The repertoire has 110,000 to 150,000 clones, 6% to 7.5% of them found once; the top ten carry roughly 1.4%. Sequencing input: central memory CD4+ T cells from blood. These receptor sequences come from a woman aged 25 to 39 in good health.

This clone was counted between two and nine times. The J gene is TRBJ1-3, the V gene TRBV19; no clear D gene. Looked up from germline, CDR1 is LNHDA and CDR2 is SQIVND (reference sequence). This CDR3 has 13 amino acids. The V and J ends lost 3 bases and 0 bases respectively, with 3 bases between them. CDR3 bases: TGTGCCAGTAGTATCGGCTCTGGAAACACCATATATTTT. Translated: CASSIGSGNTIYF.

This clone was seen a few times. The V call is TRBV7-9, the J call TRBJ2-7; D is possibly TRBD2 (5 bases). Germline values: CDR1 SEHNR, CDR2 FQNEAQ (reference sequence). The V end lost 1 base, the J end lost 3 bases, and 7 bases lay between the germline ends. The CDR3 runs to 13 residues. The CDR3 DNA reads as TGTGCCAGCAGCTTAGATGGAGGCTACGAGCAGTACTTC. Its protein product is CASSLDGGYEQYF.

This clone was counted only a few times. J is TRBJ2-6 and V is TRBV28; 7 bases agree with TRBD1. Germline loops: CDR1 MDHEN, CDR2 SYDVKM. V lost 2 bases, J lost 0 bases, and 16 bases stayed unmatched. The CDR3 sequence is 21 residues long. Here the CDR3 reads CASSLALLVGTAFSGANVLTF. DNA of the CDR3: TGTGCCAGCAGTTTAGCCCTACTTGTGGGGACAGCCTTCTCTGGGGCCAACGTCCTGACTTTC.

This clone appeared many times. The chain uses TRBV5-6 and TRBJ1-2; weak D call: TRBD1 (6 bases). In germline, CDR1 is SGHDT, CDR2 YYEEEE. The CDR3 is made up of 14 amino acids. V lost 2 bases and J lost 2, with 10 bases in between. The CDR3 spells CASSLYDRNYGYTF. The CDR3 nucleotides read TGTGCCAGCAGCTTATACGACAGGAACTATGGCTACACCTTC.

This clone has a handful of counts. J is TRBJ1-5 and V is TRBV6-1, with a weak D call TRBD1 (5 bases). Trimming pared 7 bases from V and 2 bases from J, leaving 15 bases between. The CDR3 is 15 amino acids. Germline V gene lookup returns CDR1 MNHNS and CDR2 SASEGT. The CDR3 coding sequence is TGTGCCAGCACGGGGGTTACAAGTGGCAATCAGCCCCAGCATTTT. Its protein is CASTGVTSGNQPQHF.

This chain connects TRBV30 to TRBJ2-5, with a tentative D call TRBD1 (6 bases). The tail of the sequence fits TRBJ2-7 better, so the J call may be wrong. Germline CDR1 reads GTSNPN; CDR2 reads SVGIG (reference sequence). CDR3 length equals 16 residues. CDR3 loop: CAWSVHSGTPTYEQYF. In DNA, the CDR3 is TGTGCCTGGAGTGTACACTCCGGGACACCTACCTACGAGCAGTACTTC.

V gene TRBV6-5 combines with J gene TRBJ2-5; a possible D gene is TRBD1 (6 bases). In germline, CDR1 is MNHEY, CDR2 SVGAGI. The CDR3 covers 15 residues. Trimming took 6 bases from V and 3 from J, leaving 17 bases between them. The CDR3 nucleotides read TGTGCCAGCAGCCCCTTCGGGACAAAAAAAGAGACCCAGTACTTC. It codes for CASSPFGTKKETQYF.

This clone was detected a few times. This chain connects TRBV7-9 to TRBJ2-3; D uncertain. Germline assignment: CDR1 SEHNR and CDR2 FQNEAQ (reference sequence). This CDR3 has 12 residues. V shed 5 bases and J shed 7 bases, with 10 bases lying between them. The CDR3 DNA sequence: TGTGCCAGCAGCAGAGAACCATATACGCAGTATTTT. Translating it yields CASSREPYTQYF.

The chain employs TRBV28 and TRBJ1-2, with a weak D call TRBD1 (6 bases). Trimming took 3 bases from V and 5 from J, leaving 13 bases between them. CDR1 is MDHEN, CDR2 SYDVKM, per germline. The CDR3 is 14 amino acids. The CDR3 coding sequence is TGTGCCAGCAGTTTTGGACAGCCTTATTATGGCTACACCTTC. Residues: CASSFGQPYYGYTF.

This clone was recorded at least ten times. This rearrangement joins TRBV29-1 to TRBJ2-7; 7 bases fit TRBD1. Germline-derived CDR1 and CDR2 are SQVTM and ANQGSEA. J gave up 5 bases and V 1 base, and 5 bases lay outside the gene matches. The CDR3 runs 13 residues. The CDR3 loop reads CSVEGQGVHEQYF. CDR3 DNA: TGCAGCGTTGAAGGGCAGGGGGTCCACGAGCAGTACTTC.

This clone was observed a few times. The chain couples TRBV28 to TRBJ2-7; 14 positions match TRBD2. The CDR3 is 15 amino acids. Germline CDR1 is MDHEN and CDR2 is SYDVKM. Germline trimming cut 5 bases from V and 7 bases from J; bases unmatched to any gene: 7. The CDR3 protein is CASSAGTSGSREQYF. As DNA, the CDR3 is TGTGCCAGCAGTGCTGGGACTAGCGGGAGTAGGGAGCAGTACTTC.

Many counts were recorded for this clone. The CDR3 loop is CASDWGGVHTDTQYF. For the CDR3, the DNA is TGTGCCAGCGACTGGGGGGGAGTACACACAGATACGCAGTATTTT. The chain uses TRBV7-9 and TRBJ2-3; the match to TRBD2 covers 7 bases. This CDR3 is built from 15 residues. With 8 bases clipped from V and 2 bases from J, the junction kept 10 bases outside the gene matches. Germline V gene lookup returns CDR1 SEHNR and CDR2 FQNEAQ (reference sequence).

This clone was counted between two and nine times. The genes are TRBV2 and TRBJ1-1; the D gene is possibly TRBD1 (6 bases). The germline V gene has CDR1 SNHLY and CDR2 FYNNEI. V was shortened by 4 bases and J by 6 bases, with 9 bases between the two germline ends. CDR3 size: 12 residues. The CDR3 nucleotides read TGTGCCAGCAGTGGGGAGGGGGCTGAAGCTTTCTTT. Amino acids: CASSGEGAEAFF.

This clone has at least ten counts. The rearrangement joins TRBV2 to TRBJ2-7, with 7 bases aligning to TRBD1. The ends lost 8 bases at V and 4 bases at J; junction bases unmatched: 5. The CDR3 covers 12 residues. Germline V CDR1 and CDR2: SNHLY, FYNNEI. The CDR3 DNA is TGTGCCAGCTCGGGACAGCTATACGAGCAGTACTTC. It specifies CASSGQLYEQYF.

This clone was picked up many times. The chain couples TRBV11-1 to TRBJ2-2; a weak D match, TRBD1 (6 bases). This CDR3 contains 14 residues. CDR1 is SGHAT and CDR2 is FQDESV in the germline V gene (reference sequence). V was cut by 8 bases and J by 1 base, with 11 bases left in between. For the CDR3, the DNA is TGTGCCAGCGGCAGGGGCCAGAACACCGGGGAGCTGTTTTTT. This sequence encodes CASGRGQNTGELFF.

The V and J genes are TRBV28 and TRBJ2-7, with 8 bases aligning to TRBD1. V shed 5 bases, J shed 7 bases, and the junction held 13 bases outside the gene matches. The CDR3 covers 15 residues. CDR1 and CDR2 (germline): MDHEN, SYDVKM. DNA for the CDR3: TGTGCCAGCAGTCAATCCCGGCAGGGGGCGCGGGAGCAGTACTTC. Encoded protein: CASSQSRQGAREQYF.

The V and J genes are TRBV6-5 and TRBJ2-5; 9 bases line up with TRBD1. The closer fit of TRBJ2-7 to the DNA end suggests the J call may be wrong. The germline gives CDR1 MNHEY, CDR2 SVGAGI. The length of the CDR3 is 14 residues. CDR3 bases: TGTGCCAGCAGTTCGGGACAGGGCTCTAGCGAGCAGTACTTC. Translation: CASSSGQGSSEQYF.

This clone was counted once. The chain carries TRBV27 and TRBJ2-2; D is unresolved. V lost 6 bases and J lost 0, with 8 bases in between. CDR3 length equals 14 residues. Looked up from germline, CDR1 is MNHEY and CDR2 is SMNVEV (reference sequence). The DNA of the CDR3 is TGTGCCAGCAGCCTATCGCCGAACACCGGGGAGCTGTTTTTT. It encodes CASSLSPNTGELFF.

This clone came up a few times. This chain joins TRBV18 and TRBJ2-5; 7 positions match TRBD1. Trimming cost V 5 bases and J 2 bases; bases outside gene matches: 5. Germline CDR1 KGHSH, CDR2 LQKENI. This CDR3 contains 14 residues. CDR3 sequence reads: CASSGQAVQETQYF. The CDR3 bases are TGTGCCAGCTCAGGACAGGCCGTACAAGAGACCCAGTACTTC.

In its sample, this clone was seen a few times. The chain employs TRBV27 and TRBJ1-5; D is unresolved. CDR1 MNHEY and CDR2 SMNVEV come from the germline V gene (reference sequence). The V end lost 1 base, the J end lost 2 bases, and 9 bases lay between the germline ends. The CDR3 extends over 15 amino acids. The chain's CDR3 is CASSLLAGGNQPQHF. The CDR3 DNA reads as TGTGCCAGCAGTTTATTGGCAGGCGGCAATCAGCCCCAGCATTTT.

In this sample, this clone turned up a few times. CDR3 in amino acids: CASSSQDRASSVGYTF. CDR3 nucleotide sequence: TGTGCCAGCAGCTCCCAAGACAGGGCGTCGTCGGTAGGCTACACCTTC. The rearrangement uses TRBV11-2 and TRBJ1-2; 7 nucleotides match TRBD1. CDR1 and CDR2 from the germline V gene are SGHAT and FQNNGV. CDR3 size: 16 residues. V dropped 4 bases and J dropped 8; count of bases not matched to a gene: 16. The complete variable domain, with remaining parts taken from reference TRBV11-2 and TRBJ1-2, reads EAGVAQSPRYKIIEKRQSVAFWCNPISGHATLYWYQQILGQGPKLLIQFQNNGVVDDSQLPKDRFSAERLKGVDSTLKIQPAKLEDSAVYLCASSSQDRASSVGYTFGSGTRLTVV.

This clone was observed a few times. The chain uses TRBV5-6 and TRBJ2-1; 7 bases fit TRBD2. J lost 8 bases, V lost 5 bases, and 7 bases had no gene match. CDR1 and CDR2 (germline): SGHDT, YYEEEE. The CDR3 loop spans 13 amino acids. The CDR3: CASSSRLAYEQFF. The CDR3 bases are TGTGCCAGCAGTTCGCGACTAGCCTATGAGCAGTTCTTC. Variable domain in full (rest from reference TRBV5-6 and TRBJ2-1): DAGVTQSPTHLIKTRGQQVTLRCSPKSGHDTVSWYQQALGQGPQFIFQYYEEEERQRGNFPDRFSGHQFPNYSSELNVNALLLGDSALYLCASSSRLAYEQFFGPGTRLTVL.

The chain carries TRBV28 and TRBJ2-7; D gene unclear. V was pared by 3 bases and J by 5 bases, with 8 bases between. Germline CDR1 is MDHEN and CDR2 is SYDVKM. The CDR3 runs to 12 residues. The DNA for the CDR3 is TGTGCCAGCAGTTTCCAGGAAAACGAGCAGTACTTC. Its protein is CASSFQENEQYF.

This clone came up a few times. The chain has TRBV6-1 and TRBJ2-3; 7 positions match TRBD2. The CDR3 consists of 12 residues. CDR1 MNHNS and CDR2 SASEGT come from the germline V gene. V lost 6 bases to trimming and J lost 7 bases; unmatched junction nucleotides: 4. The CDR3 nucleotides read TGTGCCAGCAGGGGACTAAGTAATACGCAGTATTTT. It translates to CASRGLSNTQYF.

This clone came up many times. The J gene is TRBJ1-1, the V gene TRBV19, with D perhaps matching TRBD1 (5 bases). The CDR3 spans 13 residues. Trimming pared 8 bases from V and 6 bases from J, leaving 16 bases between. Germline V gene sequence: CDR1 LNHDA, CDR2 SQIVND (reference sequence). This CDR3 is CASCGQIISEAFF. In DNA, the CDR3 is TGTGCCAGTTGTGGACAAATAATATCTGAAGCTTTCTTT.

A few counts support this clone. The chain recombines TRBV7-2 with TRBJ2-7; D remains ambiguous. This CDR3 has 14 residues. CDR1 and CDR2 (germline): SGHTA, FQGNSA. V lost 3 bases to trimming and J lost 3 bases, with 12 bases between them. The CDR3 sequence is CASSFQLGIYEQYF. For the CDR3, the DNA is TGTGCCAGCAGCTTCCAGCTAGGAATCTACGAGCAGTACTTC.

The J gene is TRBJ2-5, the V gene TRBV21-1; whether TRBD2, the table's D call, matches the DNA was not checked. TRBV21-1 is an annotated pseudogene. CDR3 length equals 15 residues. CDR3 amino acids: CANQPSGRAPETQYF. Written as DNA, the CDR3 is TGTGCCAACCAGCCAAGCGGGAGGGCCCCCGAGACCCAGTACTTC.

The chain couples TRBV6-5 to TRBJ1-2; a weak D match, TRBD1 (5 bases). Germline loops: CDR1 MNHEY, CDR2 SVGAGI. There are 13 residues in the CDR3. V lost 4 bases and J 2 bases, leaving 8 bases between the germline ends. This CDR3 is CASSLTANYGYTF. The CDR3 DNA is TGTGCCAGCAGTTTGACAGCCAACTATGGCTACACCTTC.

The rearrangement links TRBV4-2 to TRBJ2-1; 10 positions match TRBD2. Losses at the gene ends were 4 bases for V and 4 bases for J; bases not matched to a gene: 10. The CDR3 consists of 17 residues. From germline, CDR1 is LGHNA and CDR2 YNFKEQ. DNA of the CDR3: TGTGCCAGCAGCCGCGGACTAGCGGAGATAGAGTACAATGAGCAGTTCTTC. It translates to CASSRGLAEIEYNEQFF.